The 5 T cell receptor beta chains given below trace back to one sample, sequenced in a study of identical twins listed by TCRdb under 2016. Libraries came from 5' RACE. Sequenced using an Illumina HiSeq 2000. TCRdb applied fastp at Q25 and MiXCR to the public reads, then kept only in-frame beta chains. Entries are consolidated by CDR3 protein sequence, retaining the most common genes and DNA. Counted in this sample were around 510,000 distinct CDR3 sequences; roughly an eighth of them appeared once. The ten biggest clones cover about 1% of the sample. This sample was also put to use in a study of yellow fever vaccine responses in identical twins.

The specimen sequenced was CD4+ T cells sorted from blood. All receptors derive from a woman under 30 in good health.

This clonotype was observed a handful of times. The chain uses TRBV6-2 or TRBV6-3 and TRBJ2-7, with D possibly TRBD1 on 6 matching bases. The CDR3 is 14 amino acids. In germline, CDR1 is MNHEY, CDR2 SVGEGT. The V end was cut by 6 bases, the J end by 2 bases, with 14 bases between. This CDR3 is CASRQRQATYEQYF. The CDR3 nucleotides read TGTGCCAGCAGGCAGCGACAGGCCACCTACGAGCAGTACTTC.

This clonotype has more than one count but fewer than ten. The V call is TRBV2, the J call TRBJ2-7, with TRBD2 matching 8 bases. The V gene end was trimmed by 11 bases and the J gene end by 0 bases; junction bases not matched to a gene: 9. CDR3 length: 14 amino acids. Germline-derived CDR1 and CDR2 are SNHLY and FYNNEI. Here the CDR3 DNA reads TGTGCCGGATATAGCGGGACTTACTCCTACGAGCAGTACTTC. This sequence encodes CAGYSGTYSYEQYF.

This clonotype was detected only a few times. CDR3 loop: CASSSGGSYQPQHF. CDR3 nucleotides: TGTGCCAGCAGTTCAGGGGGTTCCTATCAGCCCCAGCATTTT. This sequence joins TRBV12-3 or TRBV12-4 and TRBJ1-5, with 7 bases matching TRBD1. V gave up 4 bases and J gave up 5 bases; unmatched junction bases: 5. The CDR3 has 14 amino acids.

This clonotype was found a few times. The gene calls are TRBV24-1 and TRBJ2-3, with 7 bases matching TRBD2. Germline CDR1 KGHDR, CDR2 SFDVKD. V lost 9 bases, J lost 1 base, and 9 bases stayed unmatched. CDR3 size: 15 residues. The CDR3 loop reads CATSLGGGGTDTQYF. The DNA of the CDR3 is TGTGCCACCTCGTTGGGTGGGGGGGGCACAGATACGCAGTATTTT.

The chain uses TRBV10-3 and TRBJ2-1; D not certain. Germline assignment: CDR1 ENHRY and CDR2 SYGVKD. V was cut by 7 bases and J by 0 bases, with 10 bases left in between. There are 14 residues in the CDR3. The CDR3 coding sequence is TGTGCCATCATGGGCGGCGGCTCCTACAATGAGCAGTTCTTC. Amino acid sequence: CAIMGGGSYNEQFF.